What follows is one TCR beta chain and its context. Its target is unknown. The data were produced by immunoSEQ multiplex PCR, yet TCRdb's version contains in-frame clones alone and is incomplete. The sample contains around 54,000 clones, about 68% of which appear only once. The CDR3 has 12 residues. The germline V and J ends were trimmed by 5 bases and 9 bases, with 11 bases remaining between them. Germline V lookup: CDR1 MDHEN, CDR2 SYDVKM. The sample originates from a study of memory CD4+ T cells and cytomegalovirus serostatus. The sort gate was single viable CD3+CD4+CD8-CD45RO+ cells for memory CD4+ T cells. Total CD4+ T cells were enriched by CD4 positive selection. Points from the study as a whole: The CMV-associated TCR signature appears largely within the CD4+ memory repertoire.

The sequencing input was memory CD4+ T cells from blood. The V call is TRBV28, the J call TRBJ2-1, with unresolved D. The source of this sequence is an adult in good health and CMV-seropositive. The CDR3 DNA sequence: TGTGCCAGCAGTCCTCAACCGGGTGAGCAGTTCTTC. It yields the protein CASSPQPGEQFF.